This T cell receptor beta chain was documented in a study of neurological immune-mediated disorders. Time point of the sample: longitudinal time-point 2. CDR3 length: 14 residues. Per germline, CDR1 WSHSY and CDR2 SAAADI. Trimming pared 4 bases from V and 6 bases from J, leaving 13 bases between. From 15-18 subjects, each sequencing run yielded over 160 million TCR-beta sequences. MiXCR was run by TCRdb on the 5' RACE reads, yielding one entry per CDR3 protein. The data show tens of thousands of distinct CDR3 sequences, nearly 10% seen once. This clonotype was counted ten times or more. Sequencing was done on a sample of PBMCs. The chain couples TRBV10-2 to TRBJ1-5, with D perhaps TRBD1 (5 bases). This TCR was recovered from a man aged 25 to 40 in good health. The CDR3 DNA sequence: TGCGCCAGCAGTGCTTTTACCAGGGTTCAGCCCCAGCATTTT. Encoded protein: CASSAFTRVQPQHF.